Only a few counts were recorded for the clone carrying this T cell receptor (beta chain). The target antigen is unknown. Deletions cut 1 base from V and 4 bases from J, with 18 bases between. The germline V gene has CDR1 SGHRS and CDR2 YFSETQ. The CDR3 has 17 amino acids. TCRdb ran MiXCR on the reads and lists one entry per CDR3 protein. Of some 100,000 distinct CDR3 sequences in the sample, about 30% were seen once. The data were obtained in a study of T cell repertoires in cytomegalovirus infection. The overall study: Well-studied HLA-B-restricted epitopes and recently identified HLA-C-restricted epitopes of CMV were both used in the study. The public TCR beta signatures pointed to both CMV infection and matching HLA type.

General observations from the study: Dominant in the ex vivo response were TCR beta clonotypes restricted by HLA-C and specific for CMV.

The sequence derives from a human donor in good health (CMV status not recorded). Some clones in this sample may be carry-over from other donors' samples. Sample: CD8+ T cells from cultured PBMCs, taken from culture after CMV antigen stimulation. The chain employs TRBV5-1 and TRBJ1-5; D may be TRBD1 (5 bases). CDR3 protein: CASSLRSRATPNQPQHF. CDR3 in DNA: TGCGCCAGCAGCTTGCGAAGCAGGGCAACACCGAATCAGCCCCAGCATTTT. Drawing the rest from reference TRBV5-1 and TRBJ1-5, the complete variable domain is KAGVTQTPRYLIKTRGQQVTLSCSPISGHRSVSWYQQTPGQGLQFLFEYFSETQRNKGNFPGRFSGRQFSNSRSEMNVSTLELGDSALYLCASSLRSRATPNQPQHFGDGTRLSIL.